This T cell receptor (beta chain) is drawn from a study of shared clonotypes between healthy human individuals. Findings and caveats of the study: Although depth was large, rarefaction showed that sequencing of the sorted subsets was incomplete. Collection of samples was limited to blood; tissue repertoires likely differ. Generation probability values for non-shared clonotypes were lower than those for clonotypes shared by all four donors.

The CDR3 runs 16 residues. Germline CDR1 and CDR2: SNHLY and FYNNEI. Trimming removed 0 bases at V and 1 base at J, with 9 bases between. Repertoires were generated with immunoSEQ multiplex PCR, while TCRdb's copy carries only in-frame clones and drops some. The sample contains 2 million to 3 million clones, roughly 93% of which appear only once. About this clone: Its antigen is unknown.

Sample: naive CD4+ T cells from PBMCs. The subset denotes: CD45RA+ positively selected. The source of this sequence is a man aged 18-30 years in good health. Some clones in this sample may be carry-over from other donors' samples. The V gene is TRBV2, the J gene TRBJ2-2, with D tentatively TRBD1 (6 bases). Here the CDR3 reads CASSEAPRGNTGELFF. Here the CDR3 DNA reads TGTGCCAGCAGTGAAGCGCCCAGGGGGAACACCGGGGAGCTGTTTTTT.